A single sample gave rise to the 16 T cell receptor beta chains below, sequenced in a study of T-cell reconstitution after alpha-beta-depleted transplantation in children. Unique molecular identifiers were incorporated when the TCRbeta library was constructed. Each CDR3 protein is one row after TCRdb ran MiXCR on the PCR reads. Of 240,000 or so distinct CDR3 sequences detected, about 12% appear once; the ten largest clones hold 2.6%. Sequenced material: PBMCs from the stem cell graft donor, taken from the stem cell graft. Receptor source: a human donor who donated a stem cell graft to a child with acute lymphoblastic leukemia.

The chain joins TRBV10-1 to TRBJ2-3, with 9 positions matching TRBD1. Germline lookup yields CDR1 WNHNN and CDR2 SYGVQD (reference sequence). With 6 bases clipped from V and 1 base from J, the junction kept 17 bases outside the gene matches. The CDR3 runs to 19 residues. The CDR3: CASSEGTGRGLARTDTQYF. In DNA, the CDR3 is TGCGCCAGCAGCGAGGGGACAGGGAGAGGCTTGGCGCGCACAGATACGCAGTATTTT.

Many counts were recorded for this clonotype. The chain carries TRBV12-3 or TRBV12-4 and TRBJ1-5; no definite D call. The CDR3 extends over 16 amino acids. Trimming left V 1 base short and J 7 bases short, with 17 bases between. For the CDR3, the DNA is TGTGCCAGCAGTTTAGGGCCCCGAAGGGCGGACCAGCCCCAGCATTTT. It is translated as CASSLGPRRADQPQHF.

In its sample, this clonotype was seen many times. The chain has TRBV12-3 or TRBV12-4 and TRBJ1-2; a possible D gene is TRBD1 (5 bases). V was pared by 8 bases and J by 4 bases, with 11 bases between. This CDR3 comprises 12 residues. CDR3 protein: CASSVGVYGYTF. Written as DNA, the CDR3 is TGTGCCAGCTCGGTGGGGGTCTATGGCTACACCTTC.

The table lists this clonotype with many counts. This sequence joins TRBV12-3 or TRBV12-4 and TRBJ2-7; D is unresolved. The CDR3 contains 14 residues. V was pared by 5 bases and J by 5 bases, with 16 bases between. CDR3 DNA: TGTGCCAGCAGTATCGATGGTGGGCCGGACGAGCAGTACTTC. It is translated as CASSIDGGPDEQYF.

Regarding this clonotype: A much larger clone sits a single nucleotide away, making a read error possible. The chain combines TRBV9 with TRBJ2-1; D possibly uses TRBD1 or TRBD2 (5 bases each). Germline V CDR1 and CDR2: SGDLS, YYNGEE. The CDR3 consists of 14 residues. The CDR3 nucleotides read TGTGCCAGCAGCGTAGGGGGGACGCACAATGAGCGGTTCTTC. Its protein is CASSVGGTHNERFF.

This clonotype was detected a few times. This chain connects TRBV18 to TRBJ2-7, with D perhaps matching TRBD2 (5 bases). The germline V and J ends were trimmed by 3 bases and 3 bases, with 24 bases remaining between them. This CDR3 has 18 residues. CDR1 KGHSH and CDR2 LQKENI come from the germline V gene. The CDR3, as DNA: TGTGCCAGCTCACCGCTCGAACAATGGAGGACCTCTTTCTACGAGCAGTACTTC. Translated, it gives CASSPLEQWRTSFYEQYF.

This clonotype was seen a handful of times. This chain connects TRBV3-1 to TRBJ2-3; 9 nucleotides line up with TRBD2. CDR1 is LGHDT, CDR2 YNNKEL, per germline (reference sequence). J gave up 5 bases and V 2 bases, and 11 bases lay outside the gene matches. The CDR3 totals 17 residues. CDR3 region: CASSQSYVAGAKDTQYF. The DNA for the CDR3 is TGTGCCAGCAGCCAATCCTACGTAGCGGGAGCCAAAGATACGCAGTATTTT.

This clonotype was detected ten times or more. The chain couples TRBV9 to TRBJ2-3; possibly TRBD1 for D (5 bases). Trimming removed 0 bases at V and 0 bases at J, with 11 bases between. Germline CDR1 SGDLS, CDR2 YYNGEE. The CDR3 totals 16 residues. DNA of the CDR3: TGTGCCAGCAGCGTAGTGGTGGGGCCTAGCACAGATACGCAGTATTTT. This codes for CASSVVVGPSTDTQYF. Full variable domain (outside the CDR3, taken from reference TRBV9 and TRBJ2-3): DSGVTQTPKHLITATGQRVTLRCSPRSGDLSVYWYQQSLDQGLQFLIQYYNGEERAKGNILERFSAQQFPDLHSELNLSSLELGDSALYFCASSVVVGPSTDTQYFGPGTRLTVL.

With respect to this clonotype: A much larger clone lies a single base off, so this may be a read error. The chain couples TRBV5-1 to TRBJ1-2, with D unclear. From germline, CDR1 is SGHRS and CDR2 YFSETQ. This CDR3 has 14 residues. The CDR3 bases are TGCGCCGGCAGCTTGGTGGACCAGGAGTATGGCTACACCTTC. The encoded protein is CAGSLVDQEYGYTF.

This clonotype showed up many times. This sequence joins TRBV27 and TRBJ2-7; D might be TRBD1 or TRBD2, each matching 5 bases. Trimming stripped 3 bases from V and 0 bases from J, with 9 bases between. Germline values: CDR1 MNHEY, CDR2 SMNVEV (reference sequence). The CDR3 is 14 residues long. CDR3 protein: CASSLRGTSYEQYF. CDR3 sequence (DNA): TGTGCCAGCAGTTTGAGGGGTACCTCCTACGAGCAGTACTTC.

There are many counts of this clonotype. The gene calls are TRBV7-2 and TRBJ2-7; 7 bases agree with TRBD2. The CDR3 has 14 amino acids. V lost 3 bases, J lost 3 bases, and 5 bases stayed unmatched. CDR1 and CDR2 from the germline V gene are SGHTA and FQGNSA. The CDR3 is CASSLGTKVYEQYF. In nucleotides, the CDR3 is TGTGCCAGCAGCTTGGGGACTAAAGTCTACGAGCAGTACTTC.

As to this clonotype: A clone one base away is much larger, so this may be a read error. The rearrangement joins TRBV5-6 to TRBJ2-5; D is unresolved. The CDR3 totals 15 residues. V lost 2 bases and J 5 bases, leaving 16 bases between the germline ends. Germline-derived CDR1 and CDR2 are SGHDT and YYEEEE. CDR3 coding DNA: TGTGCCAGCAGCTTCTCCGTGGGCCCACTTGAGACCCAGTACTTC. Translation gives CASSFSVGPLETQYF. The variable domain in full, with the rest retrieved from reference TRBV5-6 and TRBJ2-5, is DAGVTQSPTHLIKTRGQQVTLRCSPKSGHDTVSWYQQALGQGPQFIFQYYEEEERQRGNFPDRFSGHQFPNYSSELNVNALLLGDSALYLCASSFSVGPLETQYFGPGTRLLVL.

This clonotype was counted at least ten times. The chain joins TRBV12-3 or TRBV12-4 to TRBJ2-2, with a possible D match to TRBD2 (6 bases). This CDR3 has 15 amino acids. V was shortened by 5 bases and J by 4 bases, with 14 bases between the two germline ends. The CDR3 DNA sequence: TGTGCCAGCAGTCGACTAGTGACGACCACCGGGGAGCTGTTTTTT. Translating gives CASSRLVTTTGELFF.

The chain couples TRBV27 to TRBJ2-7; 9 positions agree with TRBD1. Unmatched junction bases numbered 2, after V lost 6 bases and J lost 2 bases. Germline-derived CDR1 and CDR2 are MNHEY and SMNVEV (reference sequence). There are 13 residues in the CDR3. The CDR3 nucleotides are TGTGCCAGCAGCTGGACAGGGGCCTACGAGCAGTACTTC. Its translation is CASSWTGAYEQYF.

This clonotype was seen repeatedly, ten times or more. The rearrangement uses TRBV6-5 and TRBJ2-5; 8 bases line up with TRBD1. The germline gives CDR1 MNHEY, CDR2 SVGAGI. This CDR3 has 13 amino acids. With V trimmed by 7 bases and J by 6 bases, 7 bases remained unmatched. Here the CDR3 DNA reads TGTGCCAGCACCGCGACAGGGGAACAGACCCAGTACTTC. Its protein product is CASTATGEQTQYF.

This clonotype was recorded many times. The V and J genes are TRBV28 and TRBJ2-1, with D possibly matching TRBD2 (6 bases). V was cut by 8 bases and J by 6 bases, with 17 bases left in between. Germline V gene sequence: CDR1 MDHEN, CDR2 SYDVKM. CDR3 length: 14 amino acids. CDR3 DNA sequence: TGTGCCAGCGGGGACTGGCAGGGTGTCAATGAGCAGTTCTTC. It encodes CASGDWQGVNEQFF. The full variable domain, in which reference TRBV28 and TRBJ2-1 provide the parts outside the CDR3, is DVKVTQSSRYLVKRTGEKVFLECVQDMDHENMFWYRQDPGLGLRLIYFSYDVKMKEKGDIPEGYSVSREKKERFSLILESASTNQTSMYLCASGDWQGVNEQFFGPGTRLTVL.